Below, 15 T cell receptor beta chains from the same sample are listed, as sequenced in a study of Ad26.COV2.S vaccination and SARS-CoV-2 variants. Profiling relied on immunoSEQ multiplex PCR, and the TCRdb table lists in-frame clones only, not all of them. The sample shows hundreds of thousands of clones, 90% of them seen only once. Treatment given: around 19 received Ad26.COV2.S at low or high dose, single or two shots; about five received placebo; per-sample allocation not given. Day 63 after the first vaccine or placebo injection was the time point for sampling. This sample comprised peripheral blood, obtained in a trial of Ad26.COV2.S vaccine versus placebo. Source of these receptors: a person aged 18-65 years who received the Ad26.COV2.S COVID-19 vaccine or a placebo.

The CDR3 region is CASSQGAIEQFF. CDR3 bases: TGTGCCAGCAGCCAGGGGGCGATTGAGCAGTTCTTC. This sequence joins TRBV27 and TRBJ2-1; TRBD1 aligns across 8 bases. CDR1 is MNHEY and CDR2 is SMNVEV in the germline V gene (reference sequence). Trimming at V came to 6 bases and at J to 9 bases, leaving 4 bases not matched to a gene. The CDR3 is made up of 12 amino acids.

V usage is TRBV9 and J usage is TRBJ2-7; 10 bases map to TRBD1. CDR3 length: 14 residues. Germline loops: CDR1 SGDLS, CDR2 YYNGEE. Trimming took 0 bases from V and 5 from J; bases not matched to a gene: 2. The CDR3 bases are TGTGCCAGCAGCGTAGGGGGGACAGGGGACGAGCAGTACTTC. Protein product: CASSVGGTGDEQYF.

The V call is TRBV7-3, the J call TRBJ1-6; TRBD1 is a possible D gene (5 bases). Between the trimmed V and J ends, which lost 2 bases and 10 bases, there was a span of 15 bases. From germline, CDR1 is SGHTA and CDR2 FQGTGA. This CDR3 region has 15 residues. The CDR3 DNA follows: TGTGCCAGCAGCTTATCCGGGGGTTCAGGGTCACCCCTCCACTTT. Residues: CASSLSGGSGSPLHF.

The rearrangement links TRBV4-3 to TRBJ2-2; 8 bases are shared with TRBD2. J lost 7 bases, V lost 0 bases, and 10 bases had no gene match. The CDR3 spans 17 residues. Germline CDR1 LGHNA, CDR2 YSLEER. The CDR3 is CASSQDGMGLGGGELFF. CDR3 bases: TGCGCCAGCAGCCAAGATGGTATGGGACTAGGCGGCGGGGAGCTGTTTTTT.

The J gene is TRBJ2-3, the V gene TRBV7-2; D remains ambiguous. Germline V CDR1 and CDR2: SGHTA, FQGNSA. V lost 2 bases, J lost 4 bases, and 10 bases lay in between. The CDR3 is 14 amino acids. The CDR3 DNA is TGTGCCAGCAGCTTAACTTCGAAGGCAGATACGCAGTATTTT. Amino acid sequence: CASSLTSKADTQYF.

The chain employs TRBV15 and TRBJ2-1, with unresolved D. The length of the CDR3 is 13 residues. Trimming removed 1 base from V and 9 bases from J, with 10 bases in between. Germline V gene lookup returns CDR1 LNHNV and CDR2 YYDKDF (reference sequence). This CDR3 is CATSRALSAEQFF. For the CDR3, the DNA is TGTGCCACCAGCAGAGCTCTGTCGGCTGAGCAGTTCTTC.

The chain joins TRBV6-6 to TRBJ1-6; D remains ambiguous. This CDR3 has 17 residues. Trimming stripped 5 bases from V and 6 bases from J, with 20 bases between. Germline assignment: CDR1 MNHNY and CDR2 SVGAGI (reference sequence). Written as DNA, the CDR3 is TGTGCCAGCAGTCGGGCCGGAGTTGGAGGTGGTAATTCACCCCTCCACTTT. Translated, it gives CASSRAGVGGGNSPLHF.

The chain has TRBV5-1 and TRBJ2-2, with D unresolved. Trimming shortened V by 7 bases and J by 4 bases, and 11 bases separated the two germline ends. CDR3 length: 13 residues. Germline assignment: CDR1 SGHRS and CDR2 YFSETQ. The CDR3, as DNA: TGCGCCAGCGTTAGCAGTGGCACCGGGGAGCTGTTTTTT. Translated: CASVSSGTGELFF.

With regard to this clone: Other DNA sequences from this sample encode an identical CDR3 as well. V usage is TRBV5-1 and J usage is TRBJ1-5, with unresolved D. V lost 0 bases and J lost 4, with 8 bases in between. Germline CDR1 is SGHRS and CDR2 is YFSETQ. CDR3 length: 14 amino acids. The chain's CDR3 is CASSLGTGNQPQHF. CDR3 bases: TGCGCCAGCAGCTTGGGGACTGGAAATCAGCCCCAGCATTTT.

This chain links TRBV29-1 with TRBJ2-2; tentative D call: TRBD2 (5 bases). The V end lost 4 bases, the J end lost 3 bases, and 9 bases lay between the germline ends. The CDR3 loop spans 13 amino acids. Germline CDR1 SQVTM, CDR2 ANQGSEA. The CDR3 bases are TGCAGCGTTGTGAGCGGCGACACCGGGGAGCTGTTTTTT. Translating gives CSVVSGDTGELFF.

This chain joins TRBV2 and TRBJ1-2; 9 nucleotides line up with TRBD1. V was clipped by 4 bases and J by 7 bases; unmatched bases: 4. This CDR3 is 13 amino acids long. CDR1 and CDR2 (germline): SNHLY, FYNNEI. The CDR3 here is CASSGTGGSGYTF. Written as DNA, the CDR3 is TGTGCCAGCAGTGGCACAGGGGGCTCTGGCTACACCTTC.

CDR3: CASSFDQGPSEQYF. CDR3 bases: TGTGCCAGCAGCTTCGATCAGGGTCCCTCCGAGCAGTACTTC. This rearrangement joins TRBV7-2 to TRBJ2-7; perhaps TRBD1 as D (5 bases). The germline V gene has CDR1 SGHTA and CDR2 FQGNSA. This CDR3 has 14 amino acids. The V end lost 3 bases, the J end lost 6 bases, and 15 bases lay between the germline ends. The variable domain in full, completed from reference TRBV7-2 and TRBJ2-7, reads GAGVSQSPSNKVTEKGKDVELRCDPISGHTALYWYRQSLGQGLEFLIYFQGNSAPDKSGLPSDRFSAERTGGSVSTLTIQRTQQEDSAVYLCASSFDQGPSEQYFGPGTRLTVT.

The chain carries TRBV2 and TRBJ2-3, with TRBD2 matching over 8 bases. Germline values: CDR1 SNHLY, CDR2 FYNNEI. V trimming: 6 bases; J trimming: 2 bases; junction bases outside the gene matches: 7. The CDR3 has 15 residues. CDR3 sequence: CASRGVAGYTDTQYF. CDR3 DNA sequence: TGTGCCAGCAGGGGGGTAGCGGGATACACAGATACGCAGTATTTT. Full variable domain (outside the CDR3, taken from reference TRBV2 and TRBJ2-3): EPEVTQTPSHQVTQMGQEVILRCVPISNHLYFYWYRQILGQKVEFLVSFYNNEISEKSEIFDDQFSVERPDGSNFTLKIRSTKLEDSAMYFCASRGVAGYTDTQYFGPGTRLTVL.

This sequence joins TRBV6-1 and TRBJ1-5; a weak D match, TRBD1 (5 bases). Germline V CDR1 and CDR2: MNHNS, SASEGT. Trimming pared 3 bases from V and 4 bases from J, leaving 13 bases between. The CDR3 has 15 amino acids. CDR3 sequence: CASSDGTPLNQPQHF. CDR3 in DNA: TGTGCCAGCAGTGATGGGACGCCACTTAATCAGCCCCAGCATTTT.

The chain employs TRBV7-6 and TRBJ2-2; possible D gene TRBD1, 5 bases. Germline CDR1 SGHVS, CDR2 FNYEAQ. The CDR3 runs to 12 residues. With 6 bases removed from V and 7 bases from J, the gap between germline ends came to 9 bases. As DNA, the CDR3 is TGTGCCAGCAGACATACAGGCGGGGAGCTGTTTTTT. Translation: CASRHTGGELFF.